This TCR beta chain originates from a study of T cells in Graves' hyperthyroidism and ophthalmopathy. The source material, RNA transcripts, was used to amplify TCR beta CDR3 regions. Using the HTBI primer set, a first-round RT-PCR was run on the TCR CDR3. TCRdb passed the multiplex PCR reads through MiXCR, listing each CDR3 protein once. Among 550,000 to 800,000 distinct CDR3 sequences listed, around 16% were seen once. Stable hyperthyroidism: no ophthalmopathy progression over 18 months of follow-up. Used for diagnoses were clinical symptoms, serum thyroxine and TRAb, thyroid ultrasound and orbital computed tomography. The CDR3 runs to 12 residues. Germline CDR1 and CDR2: DFQATT and SNEGSKA (reference sequence). The ends were cut back, 1 base at V and 8 bases at J, with 11 bases in the middle. The table lists this clonotype with a few counts.

Sequenced material: blood. The chain carries TRBV20-1 and TRBJ1-2; a possible D gene is TRBD1 (5 bases). The receptor was derived from a man aged 45-60 years with Graves' hyperthyroidism. CDR3 in amino acids: CSARVQGWGYTF. In nucleotides, the CDR3 is TGCAGTGCTAGAGTGCAGGGATGGGGCTACACCTTC.